Below, 20 T cell receptor beta chains from the same sample are listed, as sequenced in a study of identical twins. TCRdb reanalysed the 5' RACE reads using MiXCR and keeps one entry per CDR3 protein. The data show around 340,000 distinct CDR3 sequences, more than 9% seen once. The sample also formed part of further work on yellow fever vaccine responses in identical twins.

Sequences were obtained from CD8+ T cells sorted from blood. These receptors were obtained from a woman aged 18-29 years in good health.

This clonotype was recorded a few times. The J gene is TRBJ2-2, the V gene TRBV4-1; 8 positions agree with TRBD1. The trim removed 1 base at V and 1 base at J, leaving 11 bases unmatched. The CDR3 has 19 residues. Germline V gene sequence: CDR1 MGHRA, CDR2 YSYEKL. CDR3 DNA: TGCGCCAGCAGCCAAGTGTTCCCTCCCGGGACAGGGAACACCGGGGAGCTGTTTTTT. This sequence encodes CASSQVFPPGTGNTGELFF.

The genes are TRBV11-2 and TRBJ1-1; no clear D. Per germline, CDR1 SGHAT and CDR2 FQNNGV. This CDR3 has 15 residues. V lost 5 bases and J lost 3, with 16 bases in between. In nucleotides, the CDR3 is TGTGCCAGCAGCCCCAAGTGGGTGCCGTACACTGAAGCTTTCTTT. Translating gives CASSPKWVPYTEAFF.

Only a few counts were recorded for this clonotype. The chain links TRBV3-1 to TRBJ1-6; 12 bases are a match to TRBD1. The CDR3 spans 15 residues. V was clipped by 0 bases and J by 9 bases; unmatched bases: 0. Per germline, CDR1 LGHDT and CDR2 YNNKEL (reference sequence). The CDR3 nucleotides read TGTGCCAGCAGCCAAGAGGGACAGGGGGCTTCACCCCTCCACTTT. Translating gives CASSQEGQGASPLHF. The full variable domain, completed using reference TRBV3-1 and TRBJ1-6, is DTAVSQTPKYLVTQMGNDKSIKCEQNLGHDTMYWYKQDSKKFLKIMFSYNNKELIINETVPNRFSPKSPDKAHLNLHINSLELGDSAVYFCASSQEGQGASPLHFGNGTRLTVT.

This clonotype turned up a few times. This sequence joins TRBV4-1 and TRBJ2-4; TRBD1 matches at 9 bases. With V trimmed by 1 base and J by 1 base, 5 bases remained unmatched. Germline V gene sequence: CDR1 MGHRA, CDR2 YSYEKL. This CDR3 region has 17 residues. The CDR3 DNA follows: TGCGCCAGCAGCCAAGTTTCACAGGGGGCGGCCAAAAACATTCAGTACTTC. Amino acids: CASSQVSQGAAKNIQYF.

This clonotype was detected a few times. This chain uses TRBV6-1 with TRBJ2-7; TRBD1 agrees at 8 bases. Germline V gene sequence: CDR1 MNHNS, CDR2 SASEGT. With V trimmed by 9 bases and J by 7 bases, 23 bases remained unmatched. The CDR3 extends over 17 amino acids. CDR3 sequence reads: CASSSQVPGQVPGEQYF. CDR3 in DNA: TGTGCCAGTTCCTCTCAAGTACCGGGACAGGTACCTGGTGAGCAGTACTTC.

The V call is TRBV2, the J call TRBJ2-7; 7 nucleotides line up with TRBD1. The germline V gene encodes CDR1 SNHLY and CDR2 FYNNEI. There are 12 residues in the CDR3. Unmatched junction bases numbered 5, after V lost 7 bases and J lost 5 bases. CDR3 in DNA: TGTGCCAGCATGACAGGGACACACGAGCAGTACTTC. It encodes CASMTGTHEQYF.

The table lists this clonotype with a few counts. The chain links TRBV4-1 to TRBJ1-1; 11 bases match TRBD1. After removal of 3 bases from V and 7 bases from J, the junction contained 7 bases not matched to a gene. In germline, CDR1 is MGHRA, CDR2 YSYEKL. The CDR3 loop spans 15 amino acids. DNA for the CDR3: TGCGCCAGCAGCCAGACCGGGACAGGGGGTATTGAAGCTTTCTTT. Protein product: CASSQTGTGGIEAFF.

The chain recombines TRBV7-6 with TRBJ1-2; 7 bases are a match to TRBD1. Germline values: CDR1 SGHVS, CDR2 FNYEAQ. This CDR3 spans 15 amino acids. V shed 4 bases and J 4 bases; nucleotides not matched to a gene: 9. DNA for the CDR3: TGTGCCAGCAGCTCCCACACAGGGGAGGGCTATGGCTACACCTTC. This encodes CASSSHTGEGYGYTF.

The genes are TRBV14 and TRBJ2-5, with D possibly matching TRBD2 (6 bases). CDR3 length equals 14 residues. Trimming removed 2 bases from V and 5 bases from J, with 12 bases in between. Germline V gives CDR1 SGHDN, CDR2 FVKESK. The CDR3 spells CASSQRGMRETQYF. CDR3 coding DNA: TGTGCCAGCAGCCAACGGGGGATGAGGGAGACCCAGTACTTC.

This clonotype turned up a few times. The rearrangement links TRBV4-1 to TRBJ2-3; D assignment may be TRBD1 or TRBD2 (5 bases each). There are 17 residues in the CDR3. CDR1 is MGHRA, CDR2 YSYEKL, per germline. V was cut by 0 bases and J by 6 bases, with 19 bases left in between. Written as DNA, the CDR3 is TGCGCCAGCAGCCAAGATCTCCGTCTGGGGACCTCCGATACGCAGTATTTT. It translates to CASSQDLRLGTSDTQYF.

The rearrangement links TRBV20-1 to TRBJ2-7, with D possibly called TRBD1 or TRBD2 (5 bases each). The germline V gene encodes CDR1 DFQATT and CDR2 SNEGSKA (reference sequence). Trimming left V 6 bases short and J 0 bases short, with 12 bases between. The CDR3 has 13 amino acids. CDR3 amino acids: CSARDGNSYEQYF. CDR3 coding DNA: TGCAGTGCCCGGGACGGAAACTCCTACGAGCAGTACTTC.

CDR3 DNA: TGCAGCGTTGGAAGGGAGGGGGACCAAGAGACCCAGTACTTC. Amino acids: CSVGREGDQETQYF. The chain uses TRBV29-1 and TRBJ2-5; D is possibly TRBD2 (7 bases). Germline assignment: CDR1 SQVTM and CDR2 ANQGSEA. This CDR3 comprises 14 residues. Trimming removed 4 bases from V and 0 bases from J, with 12 bases in between.

The V gene is TRBV20-1, the J gene TRBJ2-1; tentative D call: TRBD2 (6 bases). Germline lookup yields CDR1 DFQATT and CDR2 SNEGSKA (reference sequence). V lost 5 bases and J lost 1, with 15 bases in between. The length of the CDR3 is 15 residues. CDR3 sequence: CSAPPGGGSYNEQFF. The CDR3 DNA is TGCAGTGCTCCCCCCGGTGGGGGGTCCTACAATGAGCAGTTCTTC.

This clonotype was seen a few times. This chain uses TRBV4-2 with TRBJ2-2; TRBD2 is a possible D gene (6 bases). The CDR3 extends over 14 amino acids. Germline V gene lookup returns CDR1 LGHNA and CDR2 YNFKEQ. V was shortened by 1 base and J by 6 bases, with 9 bases between the two germline ends. The CDR3 here is CASSQGASAGELFF. CDR3 sequence (DNA): TGTGCCAGCAGCCAAGGGGCTAGCGCCGGGGAGCTGTTTTTT.

In its sample, this clonotype was seen a few times. The chain employs TRBV28 and TRBJ2-2; weak D call: TRBD2 (6 bases). V lost 6 bases and J 1 base, leaving 12 bases between the germline ends. CDR3 length: 15 residues. Germline V gene data show CDR1 as MDHEN and CDR2 as SYDVKM. Here the CDR3 reads CASSSWGENTGELFF. DNA of the CDR3: TGTGCCAGCAGCTCGTGGGGGGAGAACACCGGGGAGCTGTTTTTT.

This clonotype was seen only a few times. The V gene is TRBV10-2, the J gene TRBJ1-5, with 12 bases fitting TRBD1. The CDR3 runs to 15 residues. The J segment lost 5 bases and the V segment lost 6 bases, leaving 5 bases of the junction unmatched. Germline V gene lookup returns CDR1 WSHSY and CDR2 SAAADI. The CDR3 nucleotides read TGCGCCAGCAGGGTTGGGACAGGGGGCGATCAGCCCCAGCATTTT. It translates to CASRVGTGGDQPQHF.

V and J are TRBV15 and TRBJ2-1, with 8 nucleotides matching TRBD2. The CDR3 has 17 residues. The germline V gene encodes CDR1 LNHNV and CDR2 YYDKDF (reference sequence). Trimming cost V 5 bases and J 3 bases; bases outside gene matches: 12. The CDR3 region is CATSHPRLSGGYNEQFF. The CDR3 nucleotides are TGTGCCACCAGCCATCCCCGGTTGAGCGGGGGCTACAATGAGCAGTTCTTC.

The J gene is TRBJ2-2, the V gene TRBV4-2; D is perhaps TRBD1 (5 bases). This CDR3 is 16 amino acids long. In germline, CDR1 is LGHNA, CDR2 YNFKEQ. V was cut by 6 bases and J by 2 bases, with 16 bases left in between. The CDR3 here is CASRQSDILNTGELFF. The CDR3 DNA follows: TGTGCCAGCAGACAATCGGACATCCTCAACACCGGGGAGCTGTTTTTT.

This clonotype has just a few counts. This sequence joins TRBV6-2 or TRBV6-3 and TRBJ2-7; D could derive from TRBD1 or TRBD2 (5 bases each). CDR1 MNHEY and CDR2 SVGEGT come from the germline V gene. The CDR3 runs to 16 residues. The V end lost 6 bases, the J end lost 2 bases, and 20 bases lay between the germline ends. The CDR3: CASSYQGDPVPYEQYF. Here the CDR3 DNA reads TGTGCCAGCAGCTATCAAGGGGACCCGGTCCCCTACGAGCAGTACTTC.

As for this clonotype: At one boundary the junction diverges from the germline segment, which might be a read error. The rearrangement links TRBV4-2 to TRBJ2-5; 8 bases match TRBD1. Germline CDR1 and CDR2: LGHNA and YNFKEQ. This CDR3 comprises 15 residues. In DNA, the CDR3 is TGTCCCAGCAGTCCAGGGGGCGCAGAGGGAGAGACCCAGTACTTC. Its protein product is CPSSPGGAEGETQYF.